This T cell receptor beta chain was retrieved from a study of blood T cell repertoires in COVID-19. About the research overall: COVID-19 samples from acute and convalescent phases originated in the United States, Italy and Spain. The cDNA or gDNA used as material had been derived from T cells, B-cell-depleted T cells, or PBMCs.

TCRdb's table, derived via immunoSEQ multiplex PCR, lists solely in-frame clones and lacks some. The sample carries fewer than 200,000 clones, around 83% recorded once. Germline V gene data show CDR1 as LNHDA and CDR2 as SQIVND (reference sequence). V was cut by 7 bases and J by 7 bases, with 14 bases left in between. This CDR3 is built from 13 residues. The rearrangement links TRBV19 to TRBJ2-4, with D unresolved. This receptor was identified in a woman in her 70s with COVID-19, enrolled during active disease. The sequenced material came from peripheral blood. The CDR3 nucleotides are TGTGCCAGTACCACTCTTTACGAGAACATTCAGTACTTC. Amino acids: CASTTLYENIQYF.